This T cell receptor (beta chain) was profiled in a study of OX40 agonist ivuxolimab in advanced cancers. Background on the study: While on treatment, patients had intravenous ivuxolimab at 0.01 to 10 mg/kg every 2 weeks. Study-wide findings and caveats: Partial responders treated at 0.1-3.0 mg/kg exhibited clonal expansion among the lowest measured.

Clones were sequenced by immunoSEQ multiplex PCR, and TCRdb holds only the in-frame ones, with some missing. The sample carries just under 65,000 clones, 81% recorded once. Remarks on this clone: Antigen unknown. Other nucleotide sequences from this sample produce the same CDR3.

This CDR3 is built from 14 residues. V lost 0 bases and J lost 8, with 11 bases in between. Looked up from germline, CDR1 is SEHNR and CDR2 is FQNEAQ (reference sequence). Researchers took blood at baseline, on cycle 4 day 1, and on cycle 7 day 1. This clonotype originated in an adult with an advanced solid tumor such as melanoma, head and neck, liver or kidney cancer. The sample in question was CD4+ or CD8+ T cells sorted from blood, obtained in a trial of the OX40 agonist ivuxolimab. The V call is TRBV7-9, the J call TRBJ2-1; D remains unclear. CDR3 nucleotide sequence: TGTGCCAGCAGCTTAGCAGGCGCTGGGGATGAGCAGTTCTTC. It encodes CASSLAGAGDEQFF. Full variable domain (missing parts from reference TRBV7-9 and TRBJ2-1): DTGVSQNPRHKITKRGQNVTFRCDPISEHNRLYWYRQTLGQGPEFLTYFQNEAQLEKSRLLSDRFSAERPKGSFSTLEIQRTEQGDSAMYLCASSLAGAGDEQFFGPGTRLTVL.